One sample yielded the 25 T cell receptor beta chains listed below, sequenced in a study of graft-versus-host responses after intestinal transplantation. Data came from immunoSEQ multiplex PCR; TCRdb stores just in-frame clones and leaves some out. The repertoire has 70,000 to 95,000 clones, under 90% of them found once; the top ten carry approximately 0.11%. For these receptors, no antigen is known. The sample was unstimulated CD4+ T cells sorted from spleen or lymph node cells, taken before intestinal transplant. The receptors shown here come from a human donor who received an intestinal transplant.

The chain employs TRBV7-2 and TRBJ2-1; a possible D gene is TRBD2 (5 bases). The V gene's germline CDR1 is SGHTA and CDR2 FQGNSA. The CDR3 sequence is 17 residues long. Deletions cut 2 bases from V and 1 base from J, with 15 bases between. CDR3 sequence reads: CASSLLPAGLSYNEQFF. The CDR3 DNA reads TGTGCCAGCAGCTTACTTCCGGCGGGCCTGTCCTACAATGAGCAGTTCTTC.

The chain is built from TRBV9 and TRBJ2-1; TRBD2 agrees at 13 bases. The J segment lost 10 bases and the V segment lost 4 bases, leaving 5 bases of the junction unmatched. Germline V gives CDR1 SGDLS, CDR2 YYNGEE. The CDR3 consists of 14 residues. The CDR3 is CASSKGLAGREQFF. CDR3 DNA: TGTGCCAGCAGCAAGGGACTAGCGGGGCGGGAGCAGTTCTTC.

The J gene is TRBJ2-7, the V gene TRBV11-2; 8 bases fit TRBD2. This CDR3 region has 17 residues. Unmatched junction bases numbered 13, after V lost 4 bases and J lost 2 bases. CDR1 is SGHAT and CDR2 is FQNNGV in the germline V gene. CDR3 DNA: TGTGCCAGCAGCTCCCAAGCCGGGGGGGCAAACCCCTACGAGCAGTACTTC. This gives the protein CASSSQAGGANPYEQYF.

This CDR3 reads CASSVRDTYTGELFF. The CDR3, as DNA: TGTGCCAGCAGCGTAAGGGACACTTACACCGGGGAGCTGTTTTTT. The J gene is TRBJ2-2, the V gene TRBV9; D may be TRBD1 (6 bases). Germline V gene sequence: CDR1 SGDLS, CDR2 YYNGEE. V lost 1 base and J 3 bases, leaving 10 bases between the germline ends. The CDR3 runs to 15 residues.

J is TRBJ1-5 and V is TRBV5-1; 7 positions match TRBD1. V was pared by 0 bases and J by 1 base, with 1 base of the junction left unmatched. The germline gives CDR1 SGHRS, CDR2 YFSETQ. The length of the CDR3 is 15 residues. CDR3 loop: CASSLAGQSNQPQHF. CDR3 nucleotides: TGCGCCAGCAGCTTGGCGGGACAGAGCAATCAGCCCCAGCATTTT.

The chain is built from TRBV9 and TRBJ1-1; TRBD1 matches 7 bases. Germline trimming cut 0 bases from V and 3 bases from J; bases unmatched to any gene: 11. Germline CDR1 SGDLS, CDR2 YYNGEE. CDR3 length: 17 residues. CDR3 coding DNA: TGTGCCAGCAGCGTAGGGGACAGTGTATGGCGGGACACTGAAGCTTTCTTT. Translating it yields CASSVGDSVWRDTEAFF.

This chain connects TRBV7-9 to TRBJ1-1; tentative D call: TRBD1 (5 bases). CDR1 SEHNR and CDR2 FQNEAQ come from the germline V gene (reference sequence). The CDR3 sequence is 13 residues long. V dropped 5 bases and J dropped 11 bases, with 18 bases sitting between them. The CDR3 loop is CASSPGVAAGAFF. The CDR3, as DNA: TGTGCCAGCAGCCCGGGGGTGGCGGCCGGGGCTTTCTTT.

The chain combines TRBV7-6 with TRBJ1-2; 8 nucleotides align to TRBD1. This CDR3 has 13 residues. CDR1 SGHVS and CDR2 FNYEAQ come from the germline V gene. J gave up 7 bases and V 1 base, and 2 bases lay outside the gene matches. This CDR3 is CASSLVQGAGYTF. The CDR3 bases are TGTGCCAGCAGCTTAGTCCAGGGGGCTGGCTACACCTTC.

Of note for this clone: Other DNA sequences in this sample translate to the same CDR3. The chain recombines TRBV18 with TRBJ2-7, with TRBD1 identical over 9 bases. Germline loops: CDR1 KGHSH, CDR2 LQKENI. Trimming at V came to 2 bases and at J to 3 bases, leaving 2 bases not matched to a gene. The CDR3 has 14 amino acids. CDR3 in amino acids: CASSPGTGNYEQYF. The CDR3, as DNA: TGTGCCAGCTCACCAGGGACAGGGAACTACGAGCAGTACTTC. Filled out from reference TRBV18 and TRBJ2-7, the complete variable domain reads NAGVMQNPRHLVRRRGQEARLRCSPMKGHSHVYWYRQLPEEGLKFMVYLQKENIIDESGMPKERFSAEFPKEGPSILRIQQVVRGDSAAYFCASSPGTGNYEQYFGPGTRLTVT.

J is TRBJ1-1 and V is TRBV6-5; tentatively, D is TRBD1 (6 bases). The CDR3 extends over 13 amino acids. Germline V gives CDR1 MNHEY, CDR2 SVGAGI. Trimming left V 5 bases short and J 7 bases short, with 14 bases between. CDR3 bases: TGTGCCAGCAGTCATCCGGGACACATTGAAGCTTTCTTT. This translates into CASSHPGHIEAFF.

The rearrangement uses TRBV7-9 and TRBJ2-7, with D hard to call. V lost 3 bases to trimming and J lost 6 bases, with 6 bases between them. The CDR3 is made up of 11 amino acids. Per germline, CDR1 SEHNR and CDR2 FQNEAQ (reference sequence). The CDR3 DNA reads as TGTGCCAGCAGCTTCGGTGGCGAGCAGTACTTC. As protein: CASSFGGEQYF.

In nucleotides, the CDR3 is TGTGCCAGCAGTGACAGGGACAGGGTTTTCGAGCAGTACTTC. Translated, it gives CASSDRDRVFEQYF. The rearrangement uses TRBV6-1 and TRBJ2-7, with TRBD1 matching over 9 bases. CDR1 and CDR2 from the germline V gene are MNHNS and SASEGT. V was clipped by 3 bases and J by 6 bases; unmatched bases: 6. The CDR3 contains 14 residues.

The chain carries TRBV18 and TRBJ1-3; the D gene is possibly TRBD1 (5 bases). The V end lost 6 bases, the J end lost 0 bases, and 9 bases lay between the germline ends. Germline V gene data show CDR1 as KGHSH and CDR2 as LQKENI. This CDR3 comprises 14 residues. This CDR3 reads CASSGGSSGNTIYF. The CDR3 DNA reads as TGTGCCAGCTCCGGGGGGTCCTCTGGAAACACCATATATTTT.

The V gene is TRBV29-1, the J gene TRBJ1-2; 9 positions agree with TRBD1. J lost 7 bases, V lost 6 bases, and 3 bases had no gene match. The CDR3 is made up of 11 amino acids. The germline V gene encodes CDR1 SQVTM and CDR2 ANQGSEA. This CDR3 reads CSVGQGGGYTF. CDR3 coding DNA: TGCAGCGTGGGACAGGGCGGTGGCTACACCTTC.

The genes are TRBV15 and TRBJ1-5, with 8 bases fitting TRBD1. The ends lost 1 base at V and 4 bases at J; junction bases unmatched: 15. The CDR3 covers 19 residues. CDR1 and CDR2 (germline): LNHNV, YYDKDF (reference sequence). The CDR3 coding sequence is TGTGCCACCAGCAGAGCCCCTCCCCTCGGACAGGGAACTAATCAGCCCCAGCATTTT. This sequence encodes CATSRAPPLGQGTNQPQHF.

The CDR3 region has the DNA TGCAGTGCCAGGGGGAGCGGGGAGCAGTTCTTC. This encodes CSARGSGEQFF. This chain joins TRBV20-1 and TRBJ2-1, with a tentative D call TRBD1 (7 bases). The germline V and J ends were trimmed by 6 bases and 10 bases, with 13 bases remaining between them. The germline V gene encodes CDR1 DFQATT and CDR2 SNEGSKA (reference sequence). CDR3 length equals 11 residues.

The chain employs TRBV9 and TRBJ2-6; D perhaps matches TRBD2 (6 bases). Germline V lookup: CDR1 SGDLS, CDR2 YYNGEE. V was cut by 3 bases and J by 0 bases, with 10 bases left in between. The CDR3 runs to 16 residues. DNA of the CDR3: TGTGCCAGCAGCGGCGGGGCGCCCTCTGGGGCCAACGTCCTGACTTTC. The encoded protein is CASSGGAPSGANVLTF.

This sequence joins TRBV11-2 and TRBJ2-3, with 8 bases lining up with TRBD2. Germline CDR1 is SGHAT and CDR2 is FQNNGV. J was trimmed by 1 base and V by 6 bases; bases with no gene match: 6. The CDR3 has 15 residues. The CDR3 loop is CASRVGGGGTDTQYF. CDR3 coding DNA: TGTGCCAGCAGAGTCGGGGGGGGTGGCACAGATACGCAGTATTTT.

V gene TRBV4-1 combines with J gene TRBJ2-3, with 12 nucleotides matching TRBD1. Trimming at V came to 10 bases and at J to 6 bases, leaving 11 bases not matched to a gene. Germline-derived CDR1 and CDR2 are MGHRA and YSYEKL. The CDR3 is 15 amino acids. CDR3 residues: CATNPGQGAVDTQYF. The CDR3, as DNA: TGCGCCACCAACCCGGGACAGGGGGCTGTTGATACGCAGTATTTT.

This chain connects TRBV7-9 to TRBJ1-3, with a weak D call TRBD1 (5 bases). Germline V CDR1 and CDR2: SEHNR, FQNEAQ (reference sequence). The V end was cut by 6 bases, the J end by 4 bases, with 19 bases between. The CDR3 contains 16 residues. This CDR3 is CASRPRRGENGNTIYF. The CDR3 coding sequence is TGTGCCAGCAGACCTCGCCGGGGGGAAAACGGAAACACCATATATTTT.

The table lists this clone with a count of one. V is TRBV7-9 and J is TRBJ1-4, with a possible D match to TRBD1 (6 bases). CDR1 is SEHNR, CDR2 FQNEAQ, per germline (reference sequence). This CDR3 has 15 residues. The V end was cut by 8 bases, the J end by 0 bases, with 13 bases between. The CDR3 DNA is TGTGCCAGCCATAACAGGGCGGCAACTAATGAAAAACTGTTTTTT. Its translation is CASHNRAATNEKLFF.

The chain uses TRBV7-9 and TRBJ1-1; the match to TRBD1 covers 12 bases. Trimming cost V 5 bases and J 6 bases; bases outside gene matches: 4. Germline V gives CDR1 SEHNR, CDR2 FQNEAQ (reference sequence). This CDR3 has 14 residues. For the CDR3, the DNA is TGTGCCAGCAGCGCCGGGACAGGGGGCTCTGAAGCTTTCTTT. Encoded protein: CASSAGTGGSEAFF.

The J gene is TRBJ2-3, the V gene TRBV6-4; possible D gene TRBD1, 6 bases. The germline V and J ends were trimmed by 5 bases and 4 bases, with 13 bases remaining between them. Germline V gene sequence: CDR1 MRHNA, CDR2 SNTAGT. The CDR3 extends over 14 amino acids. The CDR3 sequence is CASSKQGLADTQYF. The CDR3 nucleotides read TGTGCCAGCAGTAAGCAGGGGCTGGCAGATACGCAGTATTTT.

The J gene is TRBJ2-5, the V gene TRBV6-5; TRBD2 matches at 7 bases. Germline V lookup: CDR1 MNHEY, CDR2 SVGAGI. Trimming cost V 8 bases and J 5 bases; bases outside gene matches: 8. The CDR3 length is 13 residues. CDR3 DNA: TGTGCCAGCCGAACTTGGGGGGGGGAGACCCAGTACTTC. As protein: CASRTWGGETQYF.

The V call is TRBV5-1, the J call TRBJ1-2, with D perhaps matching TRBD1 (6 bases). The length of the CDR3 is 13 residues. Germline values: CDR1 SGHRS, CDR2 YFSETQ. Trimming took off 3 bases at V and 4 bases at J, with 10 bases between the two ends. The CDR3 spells CASSWGTTYGYTF. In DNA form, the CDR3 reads TGCGCCAGCAGCTGGGGGACAACCTATGGCTACACCTTC. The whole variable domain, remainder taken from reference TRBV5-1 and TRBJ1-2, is KAGVTQTPRYLIKTRGQQVTLSCSPISGHRSVSWYQQTPGQGLQFLFEYFSETQRNKGNFPGRFSGRQFSNSRSEMNVSTLELGDSALYLCASSWGTTYGYTFGSGTRLTVV.